A single sample gave rise to the 8 T cell receptor beta chains below, sequenced in a study of T cells in Graves' hyperthyroidism and ophthalmopathy. Amplified TCR beta CDR3 regions derived from RNA transcripts. HTBI primers were the set used in a first-round RT-PCR of the TCR CDR3. One entry per CDR3 protein results from TCRdb running MiXCR on the multiplex PCR reads. This sample has around 430,000 distinct CDR3 sequences, with more than 12% found just once. The sequencing sample was made of blood. These receptors were taken from a woman aged 25 to 45 with Graves' hyperthyroidism.

This clonotype was recorded many times. CDR3 in DNA: TGTGCCAGCAGTTTTCAAGGGATACCAGATACGCAGTATTTT. Its translation is CASSFQGIPDTQYF. The chain carries TRBV27 and TRBJ2-3; the D is unclear. V lost 3 bases and J lost 4, with 11 bases in between. This CDR3 comprises 14 residues. The germline gives CDR1 MNHEY, CDR2 SMNVEV (reference sequence).

The chain is built from TRBV28 and TRBJ1-3, with 7 bases matching TRBD1. The CDR3 is 14 residues long. Trimming at V came to 6 bases and at J to 2 bases, leaving 4 bases not matched to a gene. The germline V gene has CDR1 MDHEN and CDR2 SYDVKM. The CDR3 DNA sequence: TGTGCCAGCAGGAAGACAGGGACTGGAAACACCATATATTTT. Its protein is CASRKTGTGNTIYF.

This clonotype was seen more than once but under ten times. This chain connects TRBV20-1 to TRBJ1-5; D not resolved. The germline gives CDR1 DFQATT, CDR2 SNEGSKA (reference sequence). Between the trimmed V and J ends, which lost 0 bases and 2 bases, there was a span of 14 bases. This CDR3 contains 16 residues. The DNA for the CDR3 is TGCAGTGCTAGAGATTTTAGGACCCCGGGCAATCAGCCCCAGCATTTT. Residues: CSARDFRTPGNQPQHF.

This clonotype has a count of ten or more. The V gene is TRBV12-3 or TRBV12-4, the J gene TRBJ1-2; D not resolved. V gave up 7 bases and J gave up 1 base, with 13 bases separating them. This CDR3 has 14 amino acids. The CDR3 loop is CASTSLGVNYGYTF. The CDR3 DNA sequence: TGTGCCAGCACCTCCCTTGGGGTTAACTATGGCTACACCTTC.

The chain carries TRBV20-1 and TRBJ2-6; D remains ambiguous. Germline assignment: CDR1 DFQATT and CDR2 SNEGSKA (reference sequence). V was pared by 3 bases and J by 1 base, with 7 bases between. The CDR3 runs 14 residues. The CDR3 DNA is TGCAGTGCTAGCCCGGGTTCTGGGGCCAACGTCCTGACTTTC. This codes for CSASPGSGANVLTF.

Only a few counts were recorded for this clonotype. The chain recombines TRBV19 with TRBJ1-5, with D tentatively TRBD1 (5 bases). Germline V gene lookup returns CDR1 LNHDA and CDR2 SQIVND (reference sequence). With 10 bases removed from V and 0 bases from J, the gap between germline ends came to 13 bases. The CDR3 loop spans 14 amino acids. Here the CDR3 reads CATNRGSSNQPQHF. The CDR3 coding sequence is TGTGCCACCAACCGGGGGTCTAGCAATCAGCCCCAGCATTTT.

This rearrangement joins TRBV24-1 to TRBJ1-4; D gene ambiguous. Per germline, CDR1 KGHDR and CDR2 SFDVKD. CDR3 length: 14 residues. The V and J ends lost 7 bases and 3 bases respectively, with 11 bases between them. The CDR3 spells CATSGFPANEKLFF. In DNA, the CDR3 is TGTGCCACCAGCGGTTTTCCTGCTAATGAAAAACTGTTTTTT.

This clonotype has ten or more counts. The chain links TRBV7-9 to TRBJ2-2, with 9 bases aligning to TRBD2. The ends lost 6 bases at V and 3 bases at J; junction bases unmatched: 2. Germline V gene data show CDR1 as SEHNR and CDR2 as FQNEAQ (reference sequence). The CDR3 totals 14 residues. The CDR3 bases are TGTGCCAGCAGAGCGGGAGGTTACACCGGGGAGCTGTTTTTT. Translated: CASRAGGYTGELFF.